This T cell receptor beta chain was obtained from a study of patients and donors after allogeneic stem cell transplantation. TCRdb re-called the RT-PCR reads through MiXCR, storing one row per CDR3 protein. The sample includes roughly 880,000 distinct CDR3 sequences, under 20% of them seen just once. The germline CDR1 and CDR2 sequences are DFQATT and SNEGSKA (reference sequence). CDR3 length: 17 amino acids. V was pared by 0 bases and J by 1 base, with 18 bases between. The chain has TRBV20-1 and TRBJ2-5; D might be TRBD2 (5 bases). The source is a human donor who was either an allogeneic HSCT recipient or a stem cell or donor lymphocyte infusion donor (not recorded which). It is not recorded whose cells these are; they may come from a transplant donor. Sequencing was carried out using blood, either unsorted or a sorted T cell fraction (not recorded which). CDR3: CSARDTRGPGRQETQYF. The CDR3 DNA reads TGCAGTGCTAGAGATACCCGGGGTCCAGGTCGCCAAGAGACCCAGTACTTC.